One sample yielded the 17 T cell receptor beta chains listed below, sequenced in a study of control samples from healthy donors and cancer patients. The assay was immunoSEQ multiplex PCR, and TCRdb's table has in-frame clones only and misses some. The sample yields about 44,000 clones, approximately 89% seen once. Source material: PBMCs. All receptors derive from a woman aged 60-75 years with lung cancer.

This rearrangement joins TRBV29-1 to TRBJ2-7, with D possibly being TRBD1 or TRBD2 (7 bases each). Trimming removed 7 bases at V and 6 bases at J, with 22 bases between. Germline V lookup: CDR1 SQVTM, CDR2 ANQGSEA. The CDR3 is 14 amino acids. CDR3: CSGLAQGGGGEQYF. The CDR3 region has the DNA TGCAGCGGGTTGGCCCAGGGGGGGGGCGGCGAGCAGTACTTC.

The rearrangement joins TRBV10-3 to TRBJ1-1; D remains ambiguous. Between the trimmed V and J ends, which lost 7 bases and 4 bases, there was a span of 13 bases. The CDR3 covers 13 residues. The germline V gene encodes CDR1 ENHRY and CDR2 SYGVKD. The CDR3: CAIKTQTGTEAFF. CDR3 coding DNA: TGTGCCATCAAGACCCAGACCGGCACTGAAGCTTTCTTT.

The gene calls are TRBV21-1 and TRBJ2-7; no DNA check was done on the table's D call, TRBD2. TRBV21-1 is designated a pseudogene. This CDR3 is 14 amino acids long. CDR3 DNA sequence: TGTGCCAGCAGGGGACTAGCGGGAGTACACGAGCAGTACTTC. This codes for CASRGLAGVHEQYF.

The CDR3 DNA sequence: TGTGCCAGCAGCAAAATTAGACTAGTGACCGGGGAGCTGTTTTTT. Translation gives CASSKIRLVTGELFF. The chain is built from TRBV21-1 and TRBJ2-2; the DNA was not compared with TRBD2, the D call given in the table. TRBV21-1 is assigned pseudogene status. CDR3 size: 15 residues.

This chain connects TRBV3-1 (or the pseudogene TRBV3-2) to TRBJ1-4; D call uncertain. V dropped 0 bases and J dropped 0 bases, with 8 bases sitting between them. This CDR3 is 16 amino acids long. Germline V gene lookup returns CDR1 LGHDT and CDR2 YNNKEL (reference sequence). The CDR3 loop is CASSQEFPSTNEKLFF. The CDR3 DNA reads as TGTGCCAGCAGCCAAGAGTTCCCATCAACTAATGAAAAACTGTTTTTT.

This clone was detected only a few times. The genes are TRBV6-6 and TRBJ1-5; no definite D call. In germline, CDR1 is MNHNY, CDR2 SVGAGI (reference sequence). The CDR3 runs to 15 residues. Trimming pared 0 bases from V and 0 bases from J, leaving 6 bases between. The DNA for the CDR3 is TGTGCCAGCAGTTACTCAGAGGGTAGCAATCAGCCCCAGCATTTT. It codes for CASSYSEGSNQPQHF.

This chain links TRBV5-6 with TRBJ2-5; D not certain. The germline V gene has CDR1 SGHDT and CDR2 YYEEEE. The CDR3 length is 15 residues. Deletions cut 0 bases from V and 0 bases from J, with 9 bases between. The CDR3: CASSLDSLYQETQYF. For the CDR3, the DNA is TGTGCCAGCAGCTTGGACTCCTTGTACCAAGAGACCCAGTACTTC.

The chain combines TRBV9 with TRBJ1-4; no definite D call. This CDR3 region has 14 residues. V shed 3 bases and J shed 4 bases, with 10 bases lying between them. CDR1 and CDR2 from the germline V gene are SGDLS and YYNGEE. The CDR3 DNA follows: TGTGCCAGCAGCGGAGGCAGCTATAATGAAAAACTGTTTTTT. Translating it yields CASSGGSYNEKLFF.

CDR3 residues: CASRFGGEQYF. Written as DNA, the CDR3 is TGTGCCAGCCGATTCGGGGGTGAGCAGTACTTC. The chain uses TRBV11-1 and TRBJ2-7, with D possibly TRBD2 on 6 matching bases. The germline V gene has CDR1 SGHAT and CDR2 FQDESV (reference sequence). This CDR3 has 11 residues. Trimming stripped 8 bases from V and 7 bases from J, with 12 bases between.

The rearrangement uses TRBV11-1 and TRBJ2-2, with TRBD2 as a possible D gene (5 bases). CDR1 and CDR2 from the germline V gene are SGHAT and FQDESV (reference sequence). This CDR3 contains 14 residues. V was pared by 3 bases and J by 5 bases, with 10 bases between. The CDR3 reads CASSFSGETGELFF. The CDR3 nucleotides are TGTGCCAGCAGCTTCTCCGGGGAGACCGGGGAGCTGTTTTTT. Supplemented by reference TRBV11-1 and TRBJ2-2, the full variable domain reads EAEVAQSPRYKITEKSQAVAFWCDPISGHATLYWYRQILGQGPELLVQFQDESVVDDSQLPKDRFSAERLKGVDSTLKIQPAELGDSAMYLCASSFSGETGELFFGEGSRLTVL.

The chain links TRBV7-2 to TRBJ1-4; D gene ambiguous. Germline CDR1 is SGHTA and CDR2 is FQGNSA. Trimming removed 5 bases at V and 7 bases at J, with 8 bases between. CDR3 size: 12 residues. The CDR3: CASSLVGEKLFF. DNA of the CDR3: TGTGCCAGCAGCCTAGTAGGTGAAAAACTGTTTTTT.

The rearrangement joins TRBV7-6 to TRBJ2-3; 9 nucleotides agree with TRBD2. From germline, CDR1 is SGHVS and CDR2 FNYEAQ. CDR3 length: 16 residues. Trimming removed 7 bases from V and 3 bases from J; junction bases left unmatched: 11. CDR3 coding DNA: TGTGCCAGCACAGTATCCGGCGGGAGGGTGACAGATACGCAGTATTTT. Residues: CASTVSGGRVTDTQYF.

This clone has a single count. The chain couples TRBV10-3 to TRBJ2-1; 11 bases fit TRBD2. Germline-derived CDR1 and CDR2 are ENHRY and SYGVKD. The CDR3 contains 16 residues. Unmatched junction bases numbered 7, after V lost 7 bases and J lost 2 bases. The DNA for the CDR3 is TGTGCCATCACTACTAGCGGGAGTTCACCCTACAATGAGCAGTTCTTC. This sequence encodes CAITTSGSSPYNEQFF.

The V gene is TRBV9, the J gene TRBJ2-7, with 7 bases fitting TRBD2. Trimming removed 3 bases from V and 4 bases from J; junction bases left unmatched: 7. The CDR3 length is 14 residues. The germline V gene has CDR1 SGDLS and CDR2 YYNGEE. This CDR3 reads CASSAGLLRYEQYF. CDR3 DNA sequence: TGTGCCAGCAGCGCGGGACTACTAAGGTACGAGCAGTACTTC.

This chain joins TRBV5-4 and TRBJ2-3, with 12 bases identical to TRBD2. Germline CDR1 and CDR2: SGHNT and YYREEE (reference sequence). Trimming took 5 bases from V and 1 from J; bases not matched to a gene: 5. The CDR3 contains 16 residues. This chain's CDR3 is CASSRLAGEGTDTQYF. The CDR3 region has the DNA TGTGCCAGCAGTCGACTAGCGGGAGAGGGCACAGATACGCAGTATTTT. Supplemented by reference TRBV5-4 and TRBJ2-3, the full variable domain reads ETGVTQSPTHLIKTRGQQVTLRCSSQSGHNTVSWYQQALGQGPQFIFQYYREEENGRGNFPPRFSGLQFPNYSSELNVNALELDDSALYLCASSRLAGEGTDTQYFGPGTRLTVL.

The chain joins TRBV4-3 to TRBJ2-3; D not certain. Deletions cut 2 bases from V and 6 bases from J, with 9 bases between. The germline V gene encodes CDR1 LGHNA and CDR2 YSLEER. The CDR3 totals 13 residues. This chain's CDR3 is CASSQPHGDTQYF. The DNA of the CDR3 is TGCGCCAGCAGCCAACCCCATGGGGATACGCAGTATTTT.

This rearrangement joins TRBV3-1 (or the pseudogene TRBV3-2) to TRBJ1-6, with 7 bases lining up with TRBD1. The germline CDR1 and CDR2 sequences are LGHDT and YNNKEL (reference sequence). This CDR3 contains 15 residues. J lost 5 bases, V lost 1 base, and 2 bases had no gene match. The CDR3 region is CASSQGQGHNSPLHF. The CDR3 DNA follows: TGTGCCAGCAGCCAAGGACAGGGCCATAATTCACCCCTCCACTTT.